The rows below give T cell receptor beta chains drawn from one sample of a study of T cell responses to AZD1222 COVID-19 vaccine. Clones were read by immunoSEQ multiplex PCR, and TCRdb kept only the in-frame ones, dropping some. The sample carries around 200,000 clones, roughly 91% recorded once. Sequences were derived from peripheral blood, sampled 28 days after the second AZD1222 dose. These receptors all stem from an adult who received the AZD1222 COVID-19 vaccine. The CDR3 runs from the conserved cysteine through the conserved F or W. Each record gives: J gene, CDR3 length, D gene, clone size, V gene, CDR3 protein, CDR3 DNA. D genes are given only for firm matches. Size is omitted from some rows. Given values are once, few, many or a class for expanded clones.

TRBJ1-5	13	NA	NA	TRBV11-2	CASSPDTNQPQHF	TGTGCCAGCAGCCCCGACACCAATCAGCCCCAGCATTTT
TRBJ2-1	11	NA	NA	TRBV28	CASGRYNEQFF	TGTGCCAGCGGGCGGTACAATGAGCAGTTCTTC
TRBJ2-7	14	TRBD2	NA	TRBV7-8	CASSPGLAAGEQYF	TGTGCCAGCAGCCCCGGACTAGCGGCAGGCGAGCAGTACTTC
TRBJ1-5	15	NA	NA	TRBV7-9	CASSLGQSSNQPQHF	TGTGCCAGCAGCCTAGGACAGTCCAGCAATCAGCCCCAGCATTTT
TRBJ2-7	14	NA	once	TRBV19	CASRPEKTTYEQYF	TGTGCCAGTAGGCCAGAGAAGACCACCTACGAGCAGTACTTC
TRBJ2-5	15	NA	NA	TRBV9	CASSARGAKQETQYF	TGTGCCAGCAGCGCAAGGGGGGCTAAACAAGAGACCCAGTACTTC
TRBJ1-1	13	NA	NA	TRBV7-3	CASSLSRDTEAFF	TGTGCCAGCAGCCTTAGTCGGGACACTGAAGCTTTCTTT
TRBJ2-2	15	NA	NA	TRBV9	CASSVVPGGSGELFF	TGTGCCAGCAGCGTAGTCCCAGGGGGGTCCGGGGAGCTGTTTTTT
TRBJ2-7	15	NA	few	TRBV19	CASSIDLSSSYEQYF	TGTGCCAGTAGTATAGATCTGTCCAGCTCCTACGAGCAGTACTTC
TRBJ2-5	16	NA	NA	TRBV2	CASSPVVVDGQETQYF	TGTGCCAGCAGCCCCGTTGTTGTGGATGGTCAAGAGACCCAGTACTTC
TRBJ2-7	14	NA	once	TRBV13	CASSPREISYEQYF	TGTGCCAGCAGCCCCAGGGAGATAAGCTACGAGCAGTACTTC
TRBJ2-4	12	NA	NA	TRBV12-3/TRBV12-4	CATTADLNIQYF	TGTGCCACCACAGCGGACTTAAACATTCAGTACTTC
TRBJ2-2	13	NA	NA	TRBV24-1	CATRGAATGELFF	TGTGCCACCCGAGGGGCGGCCACCGGGGAGCTGTTTTTT
TRBJ1-5	16	TRBD1	NA	TRBV27	CASSSPSTGGNQPQHF	TGTGCCAGCAGTTCACCCTCGACAGGGGGGAATCAGCCCCAGCATTTT
TRBJ1-6	14	NA	NA	TRBV5-6	CASSPAQGNSPLHF	TGTGCCAGCAGCCCGGCTCAAGGGAATTCACCCCTCCACTTT